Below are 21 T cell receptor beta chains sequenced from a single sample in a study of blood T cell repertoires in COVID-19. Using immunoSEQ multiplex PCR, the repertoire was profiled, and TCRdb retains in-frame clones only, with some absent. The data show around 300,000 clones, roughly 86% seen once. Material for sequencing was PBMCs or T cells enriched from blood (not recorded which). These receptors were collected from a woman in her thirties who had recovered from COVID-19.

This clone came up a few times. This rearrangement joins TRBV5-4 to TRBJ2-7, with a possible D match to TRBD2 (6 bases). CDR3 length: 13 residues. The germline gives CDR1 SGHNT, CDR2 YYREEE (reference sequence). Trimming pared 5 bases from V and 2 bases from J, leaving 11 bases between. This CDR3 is CASSGGAAYEQYF. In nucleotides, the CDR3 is TGTGCCAGCAGTGGAGGGGCGGCCTACGAGCAGTACTTC.

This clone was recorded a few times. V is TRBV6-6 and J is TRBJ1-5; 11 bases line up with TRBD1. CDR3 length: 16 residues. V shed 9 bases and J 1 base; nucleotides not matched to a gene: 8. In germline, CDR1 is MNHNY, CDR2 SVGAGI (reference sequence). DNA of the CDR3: TGTGCCAGTTGGACAGGGGGCGCGTACAGCAATCAGCCCCAGCATTTT. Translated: CASWTGGAYSNQPQHF.

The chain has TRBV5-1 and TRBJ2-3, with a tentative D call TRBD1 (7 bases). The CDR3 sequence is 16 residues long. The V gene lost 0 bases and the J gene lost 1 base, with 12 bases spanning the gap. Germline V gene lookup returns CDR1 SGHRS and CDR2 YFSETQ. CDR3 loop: CASSLESRGGTDTQYF. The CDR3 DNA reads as TGCGCCAGCAGCTTGGAATCCAGGGGGGGCACAGATACGCAGTATTTT. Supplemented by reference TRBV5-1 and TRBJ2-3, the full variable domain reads KAGVTQTPRYLIKTRGQQVTLSCSPISGHRSVSWYQQTPGQGLQFLFEYFSETQRNKGNFPGRFSGRQFSNSRSEMNVSTLELGDSALYLCASSLESRGGTDTQYFGPGTRLTVL.

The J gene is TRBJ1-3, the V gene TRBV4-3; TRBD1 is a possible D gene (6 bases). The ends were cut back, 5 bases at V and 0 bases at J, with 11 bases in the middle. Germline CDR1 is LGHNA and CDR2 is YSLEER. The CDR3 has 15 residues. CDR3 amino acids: CASSEGDNSGNTIYF. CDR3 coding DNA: TGCGCCAGCAGCGAGGGGGATAACTCTGGAAACACCATATATTTT.

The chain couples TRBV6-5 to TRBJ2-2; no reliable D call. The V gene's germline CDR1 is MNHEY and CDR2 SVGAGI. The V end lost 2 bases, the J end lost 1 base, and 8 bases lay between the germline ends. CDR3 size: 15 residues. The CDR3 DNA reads TGTGCCAGCAGTTACGAGAGAGGGAACACCGGGGAGCTGTTTTTT. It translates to CASSYERGNTGELFF.

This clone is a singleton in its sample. CDR3 DNA: TGTGCCAGCAGCCCACAGGGGTGGGGATCTGGAAACACCATATATTTT. Translation gives CASSPQGWGSGNTIYF. The chain uses TRBV7-8 and TRBJ1-3, with TRBD1 matching over 7 bases. Unmatched junction bases numbered 8, after V lost 5 bases and J lost 1 base. The germline V gene has CDR1 SGHVS and CDR2 FQNEAQ. The CDR3 has 16 amino acids.

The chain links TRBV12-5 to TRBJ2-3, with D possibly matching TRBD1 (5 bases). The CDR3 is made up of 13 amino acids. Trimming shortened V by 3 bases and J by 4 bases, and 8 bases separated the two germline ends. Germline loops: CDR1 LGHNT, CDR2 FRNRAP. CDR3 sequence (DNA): TGTGCTAGTGGTTTACGACAGTCAGATACGCAGTATTTT. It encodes CASGLRQSDTQYF.

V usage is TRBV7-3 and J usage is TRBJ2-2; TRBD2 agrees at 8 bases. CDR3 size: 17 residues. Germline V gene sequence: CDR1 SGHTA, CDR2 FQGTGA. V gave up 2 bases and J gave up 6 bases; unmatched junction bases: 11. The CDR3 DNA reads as TGTGCCAGCAGCTTATCGAGCGGGGGTGATTTGTCCGGGGAGCTGTTTTTT. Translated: CASSLSSGGDLSGELFF.

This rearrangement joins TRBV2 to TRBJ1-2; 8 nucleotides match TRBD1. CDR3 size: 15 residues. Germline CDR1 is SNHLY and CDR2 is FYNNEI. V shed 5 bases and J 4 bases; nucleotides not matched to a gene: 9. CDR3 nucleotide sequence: TGTGCCAGCAGTCTGACAGGGGCGAGAAGCTATGGCTACACCTTC. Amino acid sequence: CASSLTGARSYGYTF.

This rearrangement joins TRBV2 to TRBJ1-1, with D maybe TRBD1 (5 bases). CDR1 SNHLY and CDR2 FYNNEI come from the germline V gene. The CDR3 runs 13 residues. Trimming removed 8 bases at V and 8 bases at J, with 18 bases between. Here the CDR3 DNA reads TGTGCCAGCTCCAGGGCTTCAGGCCCAGAAGCTTTCTTT. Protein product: CASSRASGPEAFF.

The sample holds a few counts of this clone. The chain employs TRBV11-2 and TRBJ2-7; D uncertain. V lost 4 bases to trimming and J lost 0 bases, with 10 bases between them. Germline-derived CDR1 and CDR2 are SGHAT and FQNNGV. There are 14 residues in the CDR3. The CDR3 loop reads CASSSKTNSYEQYF. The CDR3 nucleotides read TGTGCCAGCAGCTCAAAGACAAACTCCTACGAGCAGTACTTC.

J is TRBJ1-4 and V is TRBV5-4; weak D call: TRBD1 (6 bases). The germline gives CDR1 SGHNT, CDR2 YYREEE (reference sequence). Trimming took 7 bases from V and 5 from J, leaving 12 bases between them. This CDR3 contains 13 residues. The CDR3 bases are TGTGCCAGCTCGGACAGCCCAAATGAAAAACTGTTTTTT. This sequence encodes CASSDSPNEKLFF. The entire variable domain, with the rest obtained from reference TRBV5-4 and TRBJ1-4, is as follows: ETGVTQSPTHLIKTRGQQVTLRCSSQSGHNTVSWYQQALGQGPQFIFQYYREEENGRGNFPPRFSGLQFPNYSSELNVNALELDDSALYLCASSDSPNEKLFFGSGTQLSVL.

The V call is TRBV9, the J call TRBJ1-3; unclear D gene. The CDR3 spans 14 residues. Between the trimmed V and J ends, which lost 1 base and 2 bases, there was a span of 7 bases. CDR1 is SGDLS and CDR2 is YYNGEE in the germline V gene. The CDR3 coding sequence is TGTGCCAGCAGCGTAACGGGAACTGGAAACACCATATATTTT. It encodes CASSVTGTGNTIYF.

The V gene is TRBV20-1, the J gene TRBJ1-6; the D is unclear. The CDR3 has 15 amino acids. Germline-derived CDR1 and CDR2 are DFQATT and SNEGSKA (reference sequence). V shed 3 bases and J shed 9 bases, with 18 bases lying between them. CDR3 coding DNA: TGCAGTGCTAGTCGGCCGGGAGGAGACCGTTCACCCCTCCACTTT. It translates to CSASRPGGDRSPLHF.

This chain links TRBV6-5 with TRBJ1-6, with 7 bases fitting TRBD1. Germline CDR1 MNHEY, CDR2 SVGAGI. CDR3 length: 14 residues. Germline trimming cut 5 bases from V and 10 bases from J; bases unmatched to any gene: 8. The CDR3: CASSRQGQGSPLHF. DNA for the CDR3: TGTGCCAGCAGTCGACAGGGCCAGGGATCACCCCTCCACTTT.

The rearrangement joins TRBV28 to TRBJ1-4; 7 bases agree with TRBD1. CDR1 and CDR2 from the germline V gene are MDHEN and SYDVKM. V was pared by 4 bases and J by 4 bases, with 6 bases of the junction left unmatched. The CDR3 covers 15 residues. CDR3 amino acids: CASSSGQAFNEKLFF. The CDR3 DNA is TGTGCCAGCAGTTCCGGACAGGCCTTTAATGAAAAACTGTTTTTT.

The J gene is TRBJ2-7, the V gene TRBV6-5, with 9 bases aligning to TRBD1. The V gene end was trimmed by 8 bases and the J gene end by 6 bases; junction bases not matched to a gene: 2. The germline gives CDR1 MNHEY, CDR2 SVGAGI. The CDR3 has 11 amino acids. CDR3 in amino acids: CASGDRAEQYF. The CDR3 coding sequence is TGTGCCAGCGGGGACAGGGCCGAGCAGTACTTC.

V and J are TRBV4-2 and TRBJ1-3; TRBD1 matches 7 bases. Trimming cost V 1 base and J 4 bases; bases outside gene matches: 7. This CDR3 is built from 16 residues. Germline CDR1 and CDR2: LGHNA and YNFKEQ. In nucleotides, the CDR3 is TGTGCCAGCAGCCAAGTCGACAGGGAAGCCGGAAACACCATATATTTT. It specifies CASSQVDREAGNTIYF.

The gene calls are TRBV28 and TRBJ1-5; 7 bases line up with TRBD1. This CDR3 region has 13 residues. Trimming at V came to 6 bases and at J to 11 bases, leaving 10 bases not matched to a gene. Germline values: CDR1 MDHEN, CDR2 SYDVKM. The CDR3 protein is CASRRVGGEAQHF. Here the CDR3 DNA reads TGTGCCAGCAGACGAGTAGGGGGCGAGGCCCAGCATTTT.

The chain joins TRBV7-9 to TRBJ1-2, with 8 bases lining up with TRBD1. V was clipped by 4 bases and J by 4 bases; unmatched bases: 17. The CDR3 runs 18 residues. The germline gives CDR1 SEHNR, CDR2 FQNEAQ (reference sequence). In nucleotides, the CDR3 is TGTGCCAGCAGCTCGATAGGACAGGGACCTGTCCTGGGCTATGGCTACACCTTC. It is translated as CASSSIGQGPVLGYGYTF.

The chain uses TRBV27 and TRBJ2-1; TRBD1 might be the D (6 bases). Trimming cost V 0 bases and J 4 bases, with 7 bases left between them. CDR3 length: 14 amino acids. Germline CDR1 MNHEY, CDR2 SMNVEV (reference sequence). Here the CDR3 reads CASSLSDRYNEQFF. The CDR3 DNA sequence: TGTGCCAGCAGTTTATCCGACAGGTACAATGAGCAGTTCTTC.